The entry that follows covers one T cell receptor beta chain sequence. As originally analysed: Estimated nucleated cell counts came from reference gene primer amplification. Produced via immunoSEQ multiplex PCR; TCRdb's table is partial and in-frame only. The V and J calls and clone size come from that table; D and trimming were worked out from the DNA. In the table there are fewer than 200,000 clones, more than 75% of which are singletons. The data originate from a study of blood T cell repertoires in COVID-19. CDR1 and CDR2 (germline): ENHRY, SYGVKD. Germline trimming cut 10 bases from V and 5 bases from J; bases unmatched to any gene: 16. This CDR3 region has 15 residues.

The sample consisted of peripheral blood. The V and J genes are TRBV10-3 and TRBJ2-5, with 7 positions matching TRBD2. The source is a woman in her seventies with COVID-19, enrolled during active disease. The CDR3 sequence: CATMGGSGIGETQYF. CDR3 in DNA: TGTGCCACTATGGGAGGAAGCGGGATAGGCGAGACCCAGTACTTC.